The clone carrying this T cell receptor beta chain was recorded many times. This record belongs to a study of human T cells and chemical hapten exposure. About the study: Alopecia areata, totalis or universalis affected patients, mainly female.

CDR1 is MGHRA and CDR2 is YSYEKL in the germline V gene. The CDR3 totals 15 residues. Between the trimmed V and J ends, which lost 3 bases and 4 bases, there was a span of 14 bases. MiXCR, run by TCRdb on the RACE reads, gives a single entry per CDR3 protein. The table records about 84,000 distinct CDR3 sequences, about 10% of them present only once. As for time point: patch test 2, 6 weeks after DPC sensitization. This sample's treatment: therapeutic diphenylcyclopropenone sensitization with weekly scalp DPC. The input for sequencing was whole blood, taken in connection with sensitization to the hapten diphenylcyclopropenone (DPC). This TCR was sampled from a woman between 45 and 65 years old with alopecia areata. Some clones in this sample may be carry-over from other donors' samples. V gene TRBV4-1 combines with J gene TRBJ2-3; possibly TRBD2 for D (7 bases). Here the CDR3 DNA reads TGCGCCAGCAGCCACGGGGGCGGGAGCCCAGATACGCAGTATTTT. This gives the protein CASSHGGGSPDTQYF.